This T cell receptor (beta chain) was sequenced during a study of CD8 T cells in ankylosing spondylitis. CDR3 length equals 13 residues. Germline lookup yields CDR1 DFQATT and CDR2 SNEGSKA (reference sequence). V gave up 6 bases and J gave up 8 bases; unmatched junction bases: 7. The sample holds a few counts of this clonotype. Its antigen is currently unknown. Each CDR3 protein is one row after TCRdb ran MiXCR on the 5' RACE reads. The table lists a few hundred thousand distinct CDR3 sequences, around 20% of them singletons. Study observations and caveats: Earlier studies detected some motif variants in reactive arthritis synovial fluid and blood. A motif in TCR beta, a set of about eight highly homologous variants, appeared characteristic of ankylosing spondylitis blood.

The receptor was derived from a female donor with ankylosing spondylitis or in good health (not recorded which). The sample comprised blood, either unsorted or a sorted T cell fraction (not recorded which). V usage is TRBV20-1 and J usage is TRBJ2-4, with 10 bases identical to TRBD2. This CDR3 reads CSAVRSGRDIQYF. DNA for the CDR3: TGCAGTGCCGTGAGAAGCGGGAGGGACATTCAGTACTTC.